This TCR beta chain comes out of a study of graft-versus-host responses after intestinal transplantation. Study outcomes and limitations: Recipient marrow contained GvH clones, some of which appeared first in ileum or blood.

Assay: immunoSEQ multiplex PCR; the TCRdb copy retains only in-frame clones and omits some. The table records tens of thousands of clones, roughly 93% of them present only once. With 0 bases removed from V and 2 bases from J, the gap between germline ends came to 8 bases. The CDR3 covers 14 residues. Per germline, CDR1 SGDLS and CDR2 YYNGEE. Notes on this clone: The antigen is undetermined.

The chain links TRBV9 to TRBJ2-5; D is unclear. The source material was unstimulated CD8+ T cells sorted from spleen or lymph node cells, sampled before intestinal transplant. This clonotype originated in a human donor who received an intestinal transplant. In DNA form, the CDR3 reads TGTGCCAGCAGCGTAGGCGTCAGGCAAGAGACCCAGTACTTC. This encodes CASSVGVRQETQYF.